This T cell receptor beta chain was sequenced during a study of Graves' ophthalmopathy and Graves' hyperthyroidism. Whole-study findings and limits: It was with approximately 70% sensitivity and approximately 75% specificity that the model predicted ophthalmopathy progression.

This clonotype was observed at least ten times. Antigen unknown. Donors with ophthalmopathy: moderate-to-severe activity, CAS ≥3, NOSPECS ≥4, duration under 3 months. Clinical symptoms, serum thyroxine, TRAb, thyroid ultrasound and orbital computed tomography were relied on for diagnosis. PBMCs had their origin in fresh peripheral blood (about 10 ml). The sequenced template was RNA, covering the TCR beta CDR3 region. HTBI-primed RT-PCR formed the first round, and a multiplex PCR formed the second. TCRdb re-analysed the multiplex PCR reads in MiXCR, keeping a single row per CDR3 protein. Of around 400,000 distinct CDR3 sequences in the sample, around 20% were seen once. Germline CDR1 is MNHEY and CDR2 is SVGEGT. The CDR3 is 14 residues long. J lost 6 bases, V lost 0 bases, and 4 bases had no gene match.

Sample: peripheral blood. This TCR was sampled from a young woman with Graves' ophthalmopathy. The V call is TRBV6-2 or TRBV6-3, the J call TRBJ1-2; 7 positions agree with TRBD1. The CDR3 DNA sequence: TGTGCCAGCAGTTACTCGACAGGGCTTAATGGCTACACCTTC. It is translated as CASSYSTGLNGYTF.